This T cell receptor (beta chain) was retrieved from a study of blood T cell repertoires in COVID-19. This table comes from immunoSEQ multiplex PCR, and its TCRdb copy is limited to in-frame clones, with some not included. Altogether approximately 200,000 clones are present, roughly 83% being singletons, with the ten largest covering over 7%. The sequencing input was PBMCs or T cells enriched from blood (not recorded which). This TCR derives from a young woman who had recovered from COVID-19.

CDR3 nucleotide sequence: TGTGCCAGCAGTTTTCTATCCGGCGGGGAGCTGTTTTTT. Translated, it gives CASSFLSGGELFF. This sequence joins TRBV27 and TRBJ2-2; D gene uncertain. V was trimmed by 3 bases and J by 7 bases, leaving 9 bases between them. Looked up from germline, CDR1 is MNHEY and CDR2 is SMNVEV (reference sequence). There are 13 residues in the CDR3.